This TCR beta chain was recovered during a study of cytomegalovirus exposure and HLA in healthy donors. The CDR3 is 15 residues long. The germline gives CDR1 MNHNY, CDR2 SVGAGI (reference sequence). The ends lost 0 bases at V and 4 bases at J; junction bases unmatched: 5. 60 Vbeta and 13 Jbeta primers were used in PCR. Profiling relied on immunoSEQ multiplex PCR, and the TCRdb table lists in-frame clones only, not all of them. This sample has some 180,000 clones, with roughly 73% found just once. All donors participated as healthy donors of bone marrow. The receptor was derived from a woman aged 30 to 39 in good health and CMV-seronegative. Source material: PBMCs. The chain joins TRBV6-6 to TRBJ1-1, with TRBD1 matching over 7 bases. CDR3 in amino acids: CASSYSEGAGTEAFF. The CDR3 nucleotides are TGTGCCAGCAGTTACTCGGAGGGGGCAGGCACTGAAGCTTTCTTT.